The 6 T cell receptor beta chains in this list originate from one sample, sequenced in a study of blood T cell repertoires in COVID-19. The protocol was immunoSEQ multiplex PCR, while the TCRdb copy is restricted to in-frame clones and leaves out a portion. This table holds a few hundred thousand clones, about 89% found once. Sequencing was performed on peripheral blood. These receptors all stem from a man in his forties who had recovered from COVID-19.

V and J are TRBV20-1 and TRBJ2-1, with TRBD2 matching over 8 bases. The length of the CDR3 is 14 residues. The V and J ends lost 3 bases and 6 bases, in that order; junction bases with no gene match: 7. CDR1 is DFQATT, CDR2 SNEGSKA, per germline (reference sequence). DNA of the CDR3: TGCAGTGCTAGTAGGGGGGGACTAGTCAATGAGCAGTTCTTC. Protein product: CSASRGGLVNEQFF.

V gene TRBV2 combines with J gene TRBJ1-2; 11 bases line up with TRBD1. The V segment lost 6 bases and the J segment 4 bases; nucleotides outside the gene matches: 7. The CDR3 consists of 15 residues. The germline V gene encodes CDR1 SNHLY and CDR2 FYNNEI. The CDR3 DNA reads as TGTGCCAGCAGAGGGGACAGGGGGAAACTCTATGGCTACACCTTC. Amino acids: CASRGDRGKLYGYTF.

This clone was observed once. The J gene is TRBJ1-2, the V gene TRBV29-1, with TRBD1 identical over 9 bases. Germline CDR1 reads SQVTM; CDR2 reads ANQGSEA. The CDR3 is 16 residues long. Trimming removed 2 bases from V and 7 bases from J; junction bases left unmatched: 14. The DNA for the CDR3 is TGCAGCGTTGAAACCCGCGATACAGGGGGCGCGCCTGGCTACACCTTC. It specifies CSVETRDTGGAPGYTF.

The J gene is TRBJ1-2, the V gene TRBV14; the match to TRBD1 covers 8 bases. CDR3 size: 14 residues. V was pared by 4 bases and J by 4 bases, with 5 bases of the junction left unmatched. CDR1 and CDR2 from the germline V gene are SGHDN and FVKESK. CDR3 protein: CASSRRQGTYGYTF. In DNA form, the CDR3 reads TGTGCCAGCAGCCGCCGACAGGGGACCTATGGCTACACCTTC.

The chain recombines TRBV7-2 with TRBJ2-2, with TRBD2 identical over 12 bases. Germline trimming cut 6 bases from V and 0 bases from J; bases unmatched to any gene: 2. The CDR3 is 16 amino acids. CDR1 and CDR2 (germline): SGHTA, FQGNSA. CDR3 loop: CASSRTSGTNTGELFF. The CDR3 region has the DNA TGTGCCAGCAGTCGGACTAGCGGGACGAACACCGGGGAGCTGTTTTTT.

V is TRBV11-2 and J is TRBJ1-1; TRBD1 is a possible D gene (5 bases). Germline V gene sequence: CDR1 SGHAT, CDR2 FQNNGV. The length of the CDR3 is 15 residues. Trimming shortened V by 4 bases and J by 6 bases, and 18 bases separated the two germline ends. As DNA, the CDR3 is TGTGCCAGCAGCTCTGACAGTTGGGGGAGGGCTGAAGCTTTCTTT. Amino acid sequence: CASSSDSWGRAEAFF.